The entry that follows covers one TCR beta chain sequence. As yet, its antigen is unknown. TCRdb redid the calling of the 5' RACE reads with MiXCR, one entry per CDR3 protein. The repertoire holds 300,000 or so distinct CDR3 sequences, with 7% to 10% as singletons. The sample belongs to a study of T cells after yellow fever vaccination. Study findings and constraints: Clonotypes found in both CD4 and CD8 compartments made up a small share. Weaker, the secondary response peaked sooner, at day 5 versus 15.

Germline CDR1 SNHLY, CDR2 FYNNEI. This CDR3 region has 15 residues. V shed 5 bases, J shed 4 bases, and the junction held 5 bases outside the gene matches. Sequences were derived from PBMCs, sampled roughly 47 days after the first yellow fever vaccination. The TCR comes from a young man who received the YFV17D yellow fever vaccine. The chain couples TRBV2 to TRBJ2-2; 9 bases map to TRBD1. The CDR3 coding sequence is TGTGCCAGCAGTCTACAGGGGGCGCGCACCGGGGAGCTGTTTTTT. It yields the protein CASSLQGARTGELFF.